Below are 27 T cell receptor beta chains sequenced from a single sample in a study of blood T cell repertoires in COVID-19. Sequencing was performed with immunoSEQ multiplex PCR; in TCRdb, only in-frame clones are kept and a portion is missing. The sample contains 320,000 or so clones, about nine tenths of which appear only once. The sequencing input was PBMCs or T cells enriched from blood (not recorded which). The source of these receptors is a man in his sixties who had recovered from COVID-19.

Concerning this clone itself: A much larger clone differs by one base, so this may be a read error. V gene TRBV5-1 combines with J gene TRBJ2-7; 10 bases align to TRBD2. The CDR3 is 15 residues long. The germline CDR1 and CDR2 sequences are SGHRS and YFSETQ. Trimming removed 0 bases from V and 4 bases from J; junction bases left unmatched: 4. CDR3 amino acids: CASSLEASGSYEQYF. CDR3 bases: TGCGCCAGCAGCTTGGAGGCTAGCGGGAGTTACGAGCAGTACTTC.

The chain recombines TRBV1 with TRBJ1-5. TRBV1 constitutes a pseudogene. This CDR3 has 17 amino acids. The CDR3 region has the DNA TGCACCAGCAGCCAAGATAAAGAGGGGAGGCGCAATCAGCCCCAGCATTTT. This translates into CTSSQDKEGRRNQPQHF.

This chain uses TRBV14 with TRBJ1-2, with TRBD1 as a possible D gene (5 bases). V lost 0 bases, J lost 4 bases, and 12 bases lay in between. Germline CDR1 is SGHDN and CDR2 is FVKESK. This CDR3 region has 15 residues. The chain's CDR3 is CASSQDFRASYGYTF. The CDR3 DNA sequence: TGTGCCAGCAGCCAAGATTTCAGGGCCAGCTATGGCTACACCTTC.

The rearrangement uses TRBV29-1 and TRBJ2-1; D is unresolved. CDR3 size: 16 residues. Germline V CDR1 and CDR2: SQVTM, ANQGSEA. The germline V and J ends were trimmed by 2 bases and 0 bases, with 14 bases remaining between them. The CDR3 loop is CSVELGRSNSYNEQFF. The CDR3 DNA reads TGCAGCGTTGAATTGGGCAGGTCTAACTCCTACAATGAGCAGTTCTTC.

This clone was observed a single time. The chain combines TRBV7-9 with TRBJ2-2; 7 bases map to TRBD1. This CDR3 is built from 15 residues. In germline, CDR1 is SEHNR, CDR2 FQNEAQ (reference sequence). With V trimmed by 1 base and J by 3 bases, 2 bases remained unmatched. CDR3 bases: TGTGCCAGCAGCTTAGGGCAGGGGGACACCGGGGAGCTGTTTTTT. Its translation: CASSLGQGDTGELFF.

The V gene is TRBV7-2, the J gene TRBJ2-4, with 8 bases identical to TRBD2. CDR3 size: 15 residues. V gave up 5 bases and J gave up 6 bases; unmatched junction bases: 9. The V gene's germline CDR1 is SGHTA and CDR2 FQGNSA. CDR3 amino acids: CASSGSGIPPNIQYF. The DNA for the CDR3 is TGTGCCAGCAGCGGTAGCGGGATTCCCCCAAACATTCAGTACTTC.

The V and J genes are TRBV28 and TRBJ2-6; 8 bases map to TRBD1. Germline V lookup: CDR1 MDHEN, CDR2 SYDVKM. V trimming: 3 bases; J trimming: 2 bases; junction bases outside the gene matches: 12. CDR3 length: 19 amino acids. The CDR3 reads CASSLAGGALSAGANVLTF. Written as DNA, the CDR3 is TGTGCCAGCAGTTTGGCAGGGGGCGCCCTATCGGCTGGGGCCAACGTCCTGACTTTC.

This clone was seen a few times. The V and J genes are TRBV18 and TRBJ2-1; D possibly corresponds to TRBD2 (5 bases). The CDR3 runs 14 residues. Trimming removed 4 bases from V and 5 bases from J, with 12 bases in between. Germline V lookup: CDR1 KGHSH, CDR2 LQKENI. The CDR3 nucleotides are TGTGCCAGCTCACGAACCGGGATGAACAATGAGCAGTTCTTC. It translates to CASSRTGMNNEQFF.

V usage is TRBV4-1 and J usage is TRBJ1-4; 9 nucleotides align to TRBD1. Germline assignment: CDR1 MGHRA and CDR2 YSYEKL. Trimming cost V 1 base and J 5 bases; bases outside gene matches: 2. The CDR3 extends over 15 amino acids. CDR3 coding DNA: TGCGCCAGCAGCCAAGGGGGGACAGGGAATGAAAAACTGTTTTTT. Residues: CASSQGGTGNEKLFF.

The count of this clone is one. The chain couples TRBV5-6 to TRBJ2-7; 14 bases agree with TRBD2. V shed 0 bases, J shed 5 bases, and the junction held 10 bases outside the gene matches. There are 18 residues in the CDR3. Germline V lookup: CDR1 SGHDT, CDR2 YYEEEE. The CDR3 here is CASSLALGTSGSLDEQYF. CDR3 in DNA: TGTGCCAGCAGCTTGGCGCTAGGGACTAGCGGGAGTCTGGACGAGCAGTACTTC. Based on the CDR3 plus reference TRBV5-6 and TRBJ2-7, the full variable domain is DAGVTQSPTHLIKTRGQQVTLRCSPKSGHDTVSWYQQALGQGPQFIFQYYEEEERQRGNFPDRFSGHQFPNYSSELNVNALLLGDSALYLCASSLALGTSGSLDEQYFGPGTRLTVT.

This chain connects TRBV6-5 to TRBJ2-7, with D perhaps matching TRBD2 (6 bases). V was shortened by 8 bases and J by 3 bases, with 14 bases between the two germline ends. Germline-derived CDR1 and CDR2 are MNHEY and SVGAGI. The CDR3 is made up of 13 amino acids. The CDR3 coding sequence is TGTGCCAGCCAGGTCGGGAGTGGCTACGAGCAGTACTTC. It yields the protein CASQVGSGYEQYF.

The chain links TRBV20-1 to TRBJ2-7; maybe TRBD1 (6 bases). The V end lost 3 bases, the J end lost 3 bases, and 15 bases lay between the germline ends. Germline CDR1 is DFQATT and CDR2 is SNEGSKA (reference sequence). The CDR3 has 14 residues. CDR3 residues: CSASKRDNNYEQYF. In DNA, the CDR3 is TGCAGTGCTAGTAAACGGGACAACAACTACGAGCAGTACTTC.

The chain links TRBV28 to TRBJ1-1; D is ambiguous. From germline, CDR1 is MDHEN and CDR2 SYDVKM. V lost 1 base and J 0 bases, leaving 6 bases between the germline ends. This CDR3 region has 14 residues. CDR3: CASSLYIMNTEAFF. In nucleotides, the CDR3 is TGTGCCAGCAGTTTATACATTATGAACACTGAAGCTTTCTTT.

This clone was seen a single time. The chain recombines TRBV18 with TRBJ1-3; 11 bases align to TRBD1. The CDR3 loop spans 16 amino acids. Trimming cost V 6 bases and J 3 bases; bases outside gene matches: 7. CDR1 and CDR2 from the germline V gene are KGHSH and LQKENI. The CDR3 nucleotides read TGTGCCAGCTCGCCCCGGACAGGGGGCTTTGGAAACACCATATATTTT. Residues: CASSPRTGGFGNTIYF.

The chain links TRBV6-5 to TRBJ1-1; tentative D call: TRBD1 (6 bases). Germline V gene sequence: CDR1 MNHEY, CDR2 SVGAGI. Trimming cost V 5 bases and J 5 bases, with 15 bases left between them. The length of the CDR3 is 14 residues. The CDR3 DNA sequence: TGTGCCAGCAGTAATCACAGGGTTGGGACTGAAGCTTTCTTT. Translating gives CASSNHRVGTEAFF.

This sequence joins TRBV29-1 and TRBJ1-2; D call uncertain. The germline CDR1 and CDR2 sequences are SQVTM and ANQGSEA. This CDR3 region has 12 residues. Between the trimmed V and J ends, which lost 3 bases and 9 bases, there was a span of 14 bases. The CDR3 region is CSVDSAGISYTF. CDR3 DNA: TGCAGCGTTGATTCGGCAGGAATTAGCTACACCTTC.

The chain employs TRBV5-1 and TRBJ2-3, with 11 bases matching TRBD2. The CDR3 totals 16 residues. Trimming took 3 bases from V and 0 from J; bases not matched to a gene: 3. Per the germline V gene, CDR1 is SGHRS and CDR2 is YFSETQ. CDR3 sequence: CASSSGLAESTDTQYF. The CDR3 nucleotides are TGCGCCAGCAGCTCGGGACTAGCGGAGAGCACAGATACGCAGTATTTT.

The chain links TRBV5-5 to TRBJ2-7; TRBD1 matches 8 bases. Losses at the gene ends were 4 bases for V and 3 bases for J; bases not matched to a gene: 6. Germline V CDR1 and CDR2: SGHKS, YYEKEE (reference sequence). This CDR3 is built from 14 residues. CDR3 sequence reads: CASSHRQGIYEQYF. CDR3 DNA sequence: TGTGCCAGCAGCCATCGACAGGGGATCTACGAGCAGTACTTC.

As DNA, the CDR3 is TGTGCCAGCAGCCAACCGAGCAGGGGAATGAACACTGAAGCTTTCTTT. This sequence encodes CASSQPSRGMNTEAFF. The V gene is TRBV4-2, the J gene TRBJ1-1; a weak D match, TRBD1 (6 bases). CDR1 LGHNA and CDR2 YNFKEQ come from the germline V gene. The CDR3 runs 16 residues. The V end lost 2 bases, the J end lost 0 bases, and 13 bases lay between the germline ends.

This clone occurred once. The V and J genes are TRBV5-8 and TRBJ1-3, with D maybe TRBD1 (5 bases). Germline CDR1 and CDR2: SGHTS and YDEGEE. V was shortened by 0 bases and J by 7 bases, with 8 bases between the two germline ends. The CDR3 sequence is 13 residues long. CDR3 sequence reads: CASSLVRGNTIYF. The CDR3, as DNA: TGTGCCAGCAGCTTGGTACGGGGGAACACCATATATTTT.

The gene calls are TRBV5-1 and TRBJ1-1; TRBD1 matches at 9 bases. CDR3 length: 14 residues. Germline CDR1 and CDR2: SGHRS and YFSETQ. Trimming removed 4 bases from V and 4 bases from J; junction bases left unmatched: 5. The CDR3 DNA reads as TGCGCCAGCAGCCCAGACAGGGGGGGCACTGAAGCTTTCTTT. It translates to CASSPDRGGTEAFF.

V is TRBV5-1 and J is TRBJ2-5; TRBD2 might be the D (5 bases). Trimming pared 5 bases from V and 2 bases from J, leaving 13 bases between. Germline CDR1 is SGHRS and CDR2 is YFSETQ. CDR3 size: 14 residues. The CDR3 nucleotides are TGCGCCAGCAGGGCAGAACCGGGGCAAGAGACCCAGTACTTC. Its protein is CASRAEPGQETQYF.

The count of this clone is one. V and J are TRBV6-6 and TRBJ1-5; D is undetermined. Deletions cut 7 bases from V and 6 bases from J, with 16 bases between. CDR3 length equals 14 residues. Germline V gene lookup returns CDR1 MNHNY and CDR2 SVGAGI (reference sequence). The CDR3 spells CASTPRTVSQPQHF. The CDR3 nucleotides are TGTGCCAGCACCCCGAGGACTGTTTCTCAGCCCCAGCATTTT.

This clone has more than one count but fewer than ten. Other nucleotide sequences in the sample specify the same CDR3. The V and J genes are TRBV18 and TRBJ1-1; D uncertain. V lost 3 bases to trimming and J lost 0 bases, with 5 bases between them. The germline V gene has CDR1 KGHSH and CDR2 LQKENI. CDR3 size: 13 residues. In DNA, the CDR3 is TGTGCCAGCTCACCTGACATGAACACTGAAGCTTTCTTT. Translating gives CASSPDMNTEAFF.

This clone has more than one count but fewer than ten. V and J are TRBV14 and TRBJ2-2; 10 bases align to TRBD2. The germline V gene encodes CDR1 SGHDN and CDR2 FVKESK. CDR3 size: 15 residues. V shed 9 bases, J shed 1 base, and the junction held 5 bases outside the gene matches. CDR3 bases: TGTGCCAGTCGCTCTAGCGGGAGGAACACCGGGGAGCTGTTTTTT. Translating gives CASRSSGRNTGELFF.

This clone was observed once. This rearrangement joins TRBV18 to TRBJ2-2; 8 bases are shared with TRBD1. V gave up 2 bases and J gave up 7 bases; unmatched junction bases: 6. Germline values: CDR1 KGHSH, CDR2 LQKENI. The CDR3 covers 15 residues. The CDR3 here is CASSPIGQGVGELFF. CDR3 bases: TGTGCCAGCTCACCAATTGGACAGGGAGTCGGGGAGCTGTTTTTT.

The rearrangement joins TRBV7-2 to TRBJ2-5; 12 bases are a match to TRBD2. CDR3 length: 16 amino acids. CDR1 SGHTA and CDR2 FQGNSA come from the germline V gene. V lost 5 bases, J lost 2 bases, and 6 bases stayed unmatched. CDR3: CASSKGLAGRQETQYF. DNA of the CDR3: TGTGCCAGCAGCAAAGGACTAGCGGGACGACAAGAGACCCAGTACTTC.